This T cell receptor beta chain stems from a study of identical twins. This clonotype was counted only a few times. Its matching antigen is unknown. This CDR3 has 13 amino acids. Germline V gene sequence: CDR1 KGHDR, CDR2 SFDVKD. V lost 5 bases to trimming and J lost 9 bases, with 15 bases between them. After template switching added a universal primer site, the resulting cDNA carried unique molecular identifiers. Via MiXCR, TCRdb re-called the 5' RACE reads, giving one row per CDR3 protein. The table has just over 450,000 distinct CDR3 sequences, 11% to 15% seen once; the top ten hold over 0.5%. Whole-study results and caveats: Memory repertoires lacked the insertion deficit that abundant cord blood beta clonotypes showed. Weaker excess sharing between twins was seen in beta out-of-frame sequences.

The data also belong to a second study, concerning yellow fever vaccine responses in identical twins.

The chain carries TRBV24-1 and TRBJ2-5; D is perhaps TRBD1 or TRBD2 (5 bases each). The clonotype originates from a young woman in good health. Sequenced sample: CD4+ T cells sorted from blood. The CDR3, as DNA: TGTGCCACCAGTGCTCGGGGCAGTGCGGCCCAGTACTTC. This encodes CATSARGSAAQYF.